The 8 T cell receptor beta chains presented below share a single source sample, sequenced in a study of blood T cells in healthy people across ages. Alongside a J-beta primer mix, a sample-barcoded 5' primer served in a second PCR lasting roughly 6 to 11 cycles. TCRdb reprocessed the 5' RACE reads with MiXCR, giving one entry per CDR3 protein. In the table there are fewer than 950,000 distinct CDR3 sequences, 50% to 65% of which are singletons. Sequencing was done on a sample of blood. These receptors all stem from a man older than 75 in good health.

J is TRBJ2-7 and V is TRBV7-2; 9 positions match TRBD2. V gave up 5 bases and J gave up 7 bases; unmatched junction bases: 12. The CDR3 runs 15 residues. Per germline, CDR1 SGHTA and CDR2 FQGNSA. The CDR3 is CASSRGLAKNNEQYF. The CDR3 DNA sequence: TGTGCCAGCAGCCGAGGACTAGCGAAAAACAATGAGCAGTACTTC.

This clonotype was observed a handful of times. The CDR3 nucleotides read TGTGCCAGCAGCCGCGAGAGTGGCATTCAGTACTTC. This sequence encodes CASSRESGIQYF. This chain connects TRBV7-9 to TRBJ2-4; D ambiguous. Germline V gives CDR1 SEHNR, CDR2 FQNEAQ (reference sequence). The V and J ends lost 5 bases and 9 bases respectively, with 11 bases between them. The CDR3 sequence is 12 residues long. The full variable domain, its missing parts supplied by reference TRBV7-9 and TRBJ2-4, is DTGVSQNPRHKITKRGQNVTFRCDPISEHNRLYWYRQTLGQGPEFLTYFQNEAQLEKSRLLSDRFSAERPKGSFSTLEIQRTEQGDSAMYLCASSRESGIQYFGAGTRLSVL.

The table lists this clonotype with a count of one. The chain is built from TRBV7-2 and TRBJ2-5, with 9 bases that match TRBD1. CDR3 length: 17 residues. Germline assignment: CDR1 SGHTA and CDR2 FQGNSA. V lost 5 bases to trimming and J lost 11 bases; unmatched junction nucleotides: 21. CDR3 sequence reads: CASSPLPGTGISNEQYF. In DNA, the CDR3 is TGTGCCAGCAGCCCCCTCCCCGGGACAGGGATCTCCAATGAGCAGTACTTC.

The V and J genes are TRBV4-1 and TRBJ2-4, with 10 nucleotides matching TRBD1. The length of the CDR3 is 16 residues. The trim removed 3 bases at V and 13 bases at J, leaving 15 bases unmatched. The germline gives CDR1 MGHRA, CDR2 YSYEKL. As DNA, the CDR3 is TGCGCCAGCAGCCACCGCACGGGACAGGGGACGGCAAAGCAGTACTTC. It is translated as CASSHRTGQGTAKQYF.

This clonotype was found a few times. J is TRBJ2-3 and V is TRBV3-1; 8 bases are shared with TRBD2. CDR1 and CDR2 (germline): LGHDT, YNNKEL (reference sequence). The CDR3 has 15 residues. After removal of 4 bases from V and 5 bases from J, the junction contained 8 bases not matched to a gene. CDR3: CASSRQAGGIDTQYF. The CDR3 DNA follows: TGTGCCAGCAGCCGACAGGCGGGAGGCATAGATACGCAGTATTTT.

The chain links TRBV20-1 to TRBJ2-5, with 7 bases aligning to TRBD2. V gave up 6 bases and J gave up 11 bases; unmatched junction bases: 18. Germline V lookup: CDR1 DFQATT, CDR2 SNEGSKA (reference sequence). This CDR3 comprises 14 residues. CDR3 nucleotides: TGCAGTGCAACACTAGCGAAGGGAATCAATGAGCAGTACTTC. This sequence encodes CSATLAKGINEQYF.

The chain links TRBV20-1 to TRBJ2-3, with 8 bases that match TRBD2. Per germline, CDR1 DFQATT and CDR2 SNEGSKA (reference sequence). The CDR3 extends over 14 amino acids. V was pared by 1 base and J by 5 bases, with 5 bases of the junction left unmatched. The CDR3 is CSARGGLVIDTQYF. In DNA form, the CDR3 reads TGCAGTGCTAGAGGGGGACTAGTGATAGATACGCAGTATTTT.

The V call is TRBV20-1, the J call TRBJ2-4, with D perhaps TRBD1 or TRBD2 (5 bases each). The CDR3 is made up of 11 amino acids. The germline V gene has CDR1 DFQATT and CDR2 SNEGSKA (reference sequence). Trimming took 5 bases from V and 8 from J, leaving 10 bases between them. CDR3 nucleotides: TGCAGTGCTCCCGTGGGGGACATTCAGTACTTC. It translates to CSAPVGDIQYF.